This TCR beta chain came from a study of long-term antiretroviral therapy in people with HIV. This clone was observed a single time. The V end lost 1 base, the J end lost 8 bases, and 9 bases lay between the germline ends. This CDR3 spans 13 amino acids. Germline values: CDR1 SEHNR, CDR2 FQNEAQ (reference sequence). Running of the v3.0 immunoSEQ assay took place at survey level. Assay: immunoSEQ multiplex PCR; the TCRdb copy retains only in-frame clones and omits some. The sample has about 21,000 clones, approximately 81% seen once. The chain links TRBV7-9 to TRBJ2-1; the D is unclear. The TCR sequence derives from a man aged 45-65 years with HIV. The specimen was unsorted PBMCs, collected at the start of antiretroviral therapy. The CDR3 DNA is TGTGCCAGCAGCTTAGTAGCCTCCGATGAGCAGTTCTTC. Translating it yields CASSLVASDEQFF. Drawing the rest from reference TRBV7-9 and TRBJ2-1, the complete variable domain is DTGVSQNPRHKITKRGQNVTFRCDPISEHNRLYWYRQTLGQGPEFLTYFQNEAQLEKSRLLSDRFSAERPKGSFSTLEIQRTEQGDSAMYLCASSLVASDEQFFGPGTRLTVL.